These T cell receptor beta chains were read from a single sample in a study of T cell responses to AZD1222 COVID-19 vaccine. Profiling relied on immunoSEQ multiplex PCR, and the TCRdb table lists in-frame clones only, not all of them. The data show roughly 120,000 clones, 91% seen once. The sample consisted of peripheral blood, taken on day 0 of AZD1222 vaccination. Source of these receptors: an adult in good health. Both conserved end residues are trimmed from each CDR3. Size is stated for part of the rows, as once, few or many counts, or as a class when the clone is expanded.

CDR3 protein | V gene | clone size
ASSLHSGTSVYNEQF | TRBV5-8 | NA
ASSLGTSGWNEQF | TRBV5-6 | NA
ASRSGLAGVEEQF | TRBV19 | NA
ASSRTGHPNSQPQH | TRBV28 | NA
AWSVGGSGNQPQH | TRBV30 | NA
ASSSPGQGSNYGYT | TRBV27 | once
ASSYDSHPEGYT | TRBV6-5 | NA
ASTSGLINSPLH | TRBV19 | NA
ASSLKRAGGPNTGELF | TRBV5-5 | NA
ASSVDAGYGYT | TRBV9 | NA
ASSPIAGTAYRTKGEQY | TRBV18 | NA
ASSSPLRRNTIY | TRBV6-5 | NA
ASSIGLPRETQY | TRBV19 | NA
ASSYSSGSSHEQY | TRBV6-5 | NA
ASSQDEGTGTEKLF | TRBV4-1 | NA
SARGWGEAF | TRBV20-1 | NA
ASSQSRGEQY | TRBV3-1/TRBV3-2 | NA
ASSQEGQLAGQY | TRBV3-1/TRBV3-2 | NA
ASSLTPGDTYSNQPQH | TRBV28 | NA
ASSQDTGSNNQPQH | TRBV4-1 | NA
ASSVAGSPSSYEQY | TRBV9 | few
ASSQEPGARGF | TRBV3-1/TRBV3-2 | NA
ASGSGSSYNEQF | TRBV10-1 | NA
ASSTGLAGGPGNEQF | TRBV5-1 | NA
ASSLGNEQF | TRBV10-1 | NA
ASSSGLNQPQH | TRBV6-5 | NA